This TCR beta chain was sequenced in a study of blood T cell repertoires in COVID-19. CDR3 length: 15 amino acids. CDR1 is SGHTA and CDR2 is FQGNSA in the germline V gene. Germline trimming cut 5 bases from V and 7 bases from J; bases unmatched to any gene: 9. Repertoires were generated with immunoSEQ multiplex PCR, while TCRdb's copy carries only in-frame clones and drops some. The sample consists of 200,000 to 300,000 clones, around four fifths of them appearing once. The chain joins TRBV7-2 to TRBJ2-2; 8 bases are shared with TRBD2. Sequencing was done on a sample of peripheral blood. The source is a man between 60 and 75 years old with acute or convalescent COVID-19. CDR3 DNA sequence: TGTGCCAGCAGCCCCTACAGGACTAGCCACGGGGAGCTGTTTTTT. Amino acids: CASSPYRTSHGELFF.